Reported below is one T cell receptor beta chain. No antigen is known for it. The CDR3 has 15 residues. Looked up from germline, CDR1 is SGHAT and CDR2 is FQNNGV. V was clipped by 1 base and J by 1 base, with 11 bases between them. An Oncomine TCR Beta short-read assay was used to sequence the DNA from cultured CD4+ T cells. MiXCR, applied by TCRdb to the PCR reads, yields one record per CDR3 protein. The repertoire consists of 20,000 to 25,000 distinct CDR3 sequences, with 45% to 55% occurring once and the leading ten covering about 13%. This sample stems from a study of vaccination and CD4 T cells after COVID-19. Background on the study: In the convalescent group, nasal swab PCR was SARS-CoV-2 positive; under ten cases were mild and one severe. Both day-14 and day-161-to-241 post-vaccine samples exist for a few convalescent patients. Two Hispanic individuals were among six male and four female convalescent patients.

Indicated time point: late sampling 161 to 241 days after vaccination in three convalescent patients. Sample treatment: roughly ten-day PBMC culture with coronavirus spike peptide pools or control peptides (ViraFEST assay). The J gene is TRBJ2-7, the V gene TRBV11-2; D gene ambiguous. The TCR comes from a human donor who had recovered from COVID-19. Sequencing used CD4+ T cells from blood, cultured in vitro, obtained about 7 months after SARS-CoV-2 vaccination. The CDR3 spells CASSLAGILSYEQYF. CDR3 DNA: TGTGCCAGCAGCTTAGCAGGAATCCTTTCCTACGAGCAGTACTTC.